Following are 30 T cell receptor beta chains from one sample sequenced in a study of chemoradiotherapy in HPV16-positive cancers. Using immunoSEQ multiplex PCR, the repertoire was profiled, and TCRdb retains in-frame clones only, with some absent. The repertoire holds around 30,000 clones, with about 91% as singletons. The sequencing here drew on blood, taken from a patient who underwent chemoradiotherapy. The receptors were gathered from a human donor with HPV-associated anogenital cancer.

This rearrangement joins TRBV2 to TRBJ2-3; 13 positions match TRBD2. V shed 1 base and J 2 bases; nucleotides not matched to a gene: 6. The CDR3 has 18 amino acids. In germline, CDR1 is SNHLY, CDR2 FYNNEI. This CDR3 reads CASSEGGTSGTPTDTQYF. CDR3 DNA sequence: TGTGCCAGCAGTGAAGGTGGGACTAGCGGGACACCCACAGATACGCAGTATTTT.

The chain has TRBV7-9 and TRBJ2-5, with 11 nucleotides matching TRBD2. The CDR3 sequence is 16 residues long. With V trimmed by 6 bases and J by 6 bases, 12 bases remained unmatched. In germline, CDR1 is SEHNR, CDR2 FQNEAQ (reference sequence). The CDR3 region has the DNA TGTGCCAGCAGAGTAGCGGGAGGGCTATTTGAAAAGACCCAGTACTTC. This translates into CASRVAGGLFEKTQYF.

The gene calls are TRBV30 and TRBJ1-1; D is possibly TRBD1 (6 bases). The CDR3 loop spans 16 amino acids. Germline V CDR1 and CDR2: GTSNPN, SVGIG (reference sequence). Trimming removed 5 bases from V and 3 bases from J, with 22 bases in between. The CDR3 is CAWRGVAGAPDTEAFF. DNA of the CDR3: TGTGCCTGGCGAGGGGTGGCGGGGGCTCCTGACACTGAAGCTTTCTTT.

The table lists this clone with a count of one. This sequence joins TRBV6-6 and TRBJ1-1; weak D call: TRBD1 (5 bases). V was shortened by 4 bases and J by 5 bases, with 17 bases between the two germline ends. The CDR3 spans 15 residues. CDR1 is MNHNY, CDR2 SVGAGI, per germline (reference sequence). CDR3 sequence reads: CASSSFRRVGTEAFF. The CDR3 region has the DNA TGTGCCAGCAGTTCCTTTCGCAGGGTAGGGACTGAAGCTTTCTTT.

The rearrangement joins TRBV9 to TRBJ2-2; 11 bases agree with TRBD1. CDR3 size: 17 residues. The germline V gene encodes CDR1 SGDLS and CDR2 YYNGEE. With V trimmed by 7 bases and J by 6 bases, 14 bases remained unmatched. CDR3 in DNA: TGTGCCAGCGGGAGAACCGGGGGGACAGGGGGATCCGGGGAGCTGTTTTTT. It specifies CASGRTGGTGGSGELFF.

This chain uses TRBV14 with TRBJ2-7; D may be TRBD2 (5 bases). The V end lost 4 bases, the J end lost 4 bases, and 8 bases lay between the germline ends. The germline V gene encodes CDR1 SGHDN and CDR2 FVKESK. CDR3 length: 12 amino acids. This CDR3 reads CASSPGGYEQYF. In DNA, the CDR3 is TGTGCCAGCAGCCCAGGAGGATACGAGCAGTACTTC.

The chain is built from TRBV27 and TRBJ2-3, with a weak D call TRBD2 (6 bases). The germline V gene has CDR1 MNHEY and CDR2 SMNVEV (reference sequence). With 6 bases removed from V and 0 bases from J, the gap between germline ends came to 10 bases. The CDR3 sequence is 14 residues long. CDR3 in amino acids: CASSLEGSTDTQYF. The CDR3 nucleotides read TGTGCCAGCAGCCTGGAGGGAAGCACAGATACGCAGTATTTT.

This clone was detected only a few times. V is TRBV9 and J is TRBJ2-3; D possibly matches TRBD1 or TRBD2 (5 bases each). Germline lookup yields CDR1 SGDLS and CDR2 YYNGEE. Trimming left V 3 bases short and J 4 bases short, with 15 bases between. The CDR3 is 15 amino acids. The CDR3 DNA reads TGTGCCAGCAGCGGGGGGACCGGGCGGTCAGATACGCAGTATTTT. It encodes CASSGGTGRSDTQYF.

This clone was seen more than once but under ten times. This chain's CDR3 is CASSLGGGLEETQYF. The CDR3 nucleotides are TGTGCCAGCAGCTTAGGCGGGGGGCTCGAAGAGACCCAGTACTTC. The genes are TRBV7-3 and TRBJ2-5, with 8 bases identical to TRBD2. This CDR3 is built from 15 residues. Germline V gene data show CDR1 as SGHTA and CDR2 as FQGTGA. V gave up 2 bases and J gave up 3 bases; unmatched junction bases: 5.

The genes are TRBV11-3 and TRBJ2-1; TRBD1 aligns across 9 bases. The CDR3 runs to 15 residues. Unmatched junction bases numbered 3, after V lost 1 base and J lost 5 bases. Per germline, CDR1 SGHNT and CDR2 YENEEA. This chain's CDR3 is CASSLAGTGNNEQFF. DNA of the CDR3: TGTGCCAGCAGCTTAGCCGGGACAGGGAACAATGAGCAGTTCTTC.

The chain combines TRBV6-6 with TRBJ2-3; D remains unclear. Trimming cost V 6 bases and J 5 bases, with 12 bases left between them. Germline V gene sequence: CDR1 MNHNY, CDR2 SVGAGI (reference sequence). The CDR3 is 13 residues long. The CDR3 reads CASRARYGDTQYF. The CDR3 DNA reads as TGTGCCAGCAGAGCAAGGTACGGAGATACGCAGTATTTT.

This chain joins TRBV5-1 and TRBJ2-7; D unclear. Trimming left V 0 bases short and J 6 bases short, with 10 bases between. This CDR3 comprises 13 residues. In germline, CDR1 is SGHRS, CDR2 YFSETQ. CDR3: CASSLGTTGEQYF. The CDR3 coding sequence is TGCGCCAGCAGCTTGGGCACGACCGGCGAGCAGTACTTC.

This clone is a singleton in its sample. The genes are TRBV30 and TRBJ2-4; D may be TRBD1 (5 bases). CDR3 size: 12 residues. Germline V gives CDR1 GTSNPN, CDR2 SVGIG (reference sequence). V lost 6 bases and J 3 bases, leaving 9 bases between the germline ends. CDR3 amino acids: CACQGNKNIQYF. The CDR3 DNA sequence: TGTGCCTGCCAGGGAAACAAAAACATTCAGTACTTC.

This chain joins TRBV7-9 and TRBJ2-5; TRBD1 might be the D (6 bases). With 5 bases removed from V and 0 bases from J, the gap between germline ends came to 10 bases. CDR3 length: 14 amino acids. Per the germline V gene, CDR1 is SEHNR and CDR2 is FQNEAQ (reference sequence). The CDR3 loop is CASSHRGYQETQYF. The CDR3, as DNA: TGTGCCAGCAGCCATAGGGGGTACCAAGAGACCCAGTACTTC.

This clone was seen just once. V and J are TRBV7-8 and TRBJ1-2; D gene ambiguous. The CDR3 totals 11 residues. CDR1 is SGHVS, CDR2 FQNEAQ, per germline. The germline V and J ends were trimmed by 10 bases and 3 bases, with 9 bases remaining between them. CDR3 in DNA: TGTGCCACTGGAGGGTACTATGGCTACACCTTC. It translates to CATGGYYGYTF. The entire variable domain, with the rest obtained from reference TRBV7-8 and TRBJ1-2, is as follows: GAGVSQSPRYKVAKRGQDVALRCDPISGHVSLFWYQQALGQGPEFLTYFQNEAQLDKSGLPSDRFFAERPEGSVSTLKIQRTQQEDSAVYLCATGGYYGYTFGSGTRLTVV.

J is TRBJ1-2 and V is TRBV5-6; no firm D call. This CDR3 spans 13 amino acids. V was pared by 0 bases and J by 2 bases, with 5 bases between. CDR1 and CDR2 from the germline V gene are SGHDT and YYEEEE. Written as DNA, the CDR3 is TGTGCCAGCAGCTTGGGGCAGAACTATGGCTACACCTTC. As protein: CASSLGQNYGYTF.

The chain combines TRBV5-1 with TRBJ2-1; TRBD1 aligns across 7 bases. There are 15 residues in the CDR3. The germline V gene encodes CDR1 SGHRS and CDR2 YFSETQ. J was trimmed by 6 bases and V by 4 bases; bases with no gene match: 10. The DNA for the CDR3 is TGCGCCAGCAGCGGAAGACAGGGCCCGGGCAATGAGCAGTTCTTC. This gives the protein CASSGRQGPGNEQFF.

V is TRBV9 and J is TRBJ2-5; D may be TRBD1 or TRBD2 (5 bases each). The CDR3 has 14 residues. The V end was cut by 4 bases, the J end by 5 bases, with 15 bases between. CDR1 is SGDLS, CDR2 YYNGEE, per germline. The DNA for the CDR3 is TGTGCCAGCAGCCGAGGCTGGGGGATGGAGACCCAGTACTTC. Protein sequence: CASSRGWGMETQYF.

The chain carries TRBV27 and TRBJ2-7; the D gene could be TRBD1 or TRBD2 (5 bases each). CDR3 length: 15 amino acids. The germline V and J ends were trimmed by 0 bases and 4 bases, with 13 bases remaining between them. The V gene's germline CDR1 is MNHEY and CDR2 SMNVEV (reference sequence). The DNA for the CDR3 is TGTGCCAGCAGTTTATCGTCTACGGGGCCATACGAGCAGTACTTC. Translated: CASSLSSTGPYEQYF.

The chain combines TRBV11-2 with TRBJ1-1; D might be TRBD1 (5 bases). V shed 2 bases and J shed 0 bases, with 10 bases lying between them. The CDR3 contains 15 residues. CDR1 and CDR2 from the germline V gene are SGHAT and FQNNGV. The CDR3 is CASSLPGLLNTEAFF. DNA of the CDR3: TGTGCCAGCAGCTTACCGGGACTCTTGAACACTGAAGCTTTCTTT.

The V and J genes are TRBV7-9 and TRBJ1-5; TRBD1 agrees at 7 bases. From germline, CDR1 is SEHNR and CDR2 FQNEAQ (reference sequence). The CDR3 runs to 14 residues. The V and J ends lost 5 bases and 0 bases, in that order; junction bases with no gene match: 1. In nucleotides, the CDR3 is TGTGCCAGCAGCACAGGGGATAGCAATCAGCCCCAGCATTTT. Translation: CASSTGDSNQPQHF.

The chain recombines TRBV5-1 with TRBJ2-7; TRBD1 is a possible D gene (5 bases). The V gene lost 6 bases and the J gene lost 2 bases, with 12 bases spanning the gap. The CDR3 totals 13 residues. Germline assignment: CDR1 SGHRS and CDR2 YFSETQ. For the CDR3, the DNA is TGCGCCAGCAAGACAGAGCCACCCTACGAGCAGTACTTC. Its translation is CASKTEPPYEQYF.

V and J are TRBV11-1 and TRBJ2-3, with a weak D call TRBD2 (5 bases). Germline V gene sequence: CDR1 SGHAT, CDR2 FQDESV (reference sequence). Trimming took 5 bases from V and 2 from J, leaving 11 bases between them. CDR3 length equals 14 residues. In nucleotides, the CDR3 is TGTGCCAGCAGCCGACCGGGGATCACAGATACGCAGTATTTT. It codes for CASSRPGITDTQYF.

The V call is TRBV7-6, the J call TRBJ2-3; 7 nucleotides align to TRBD1. Trimming took 4 bases from V and 0 from J; bases not matched to a gene: 7. Per germline, CDR1 SGHVS and CDR2 FNYEAQ. The CDR3 consists of 16 residues. CDR3 in amino acids: CASSSSRGQSTDTQYF. DNA of the CDR3: TGTGCCAGCAGCTCCAGCAGGGGACAGAGCACAGATACGCAGTATTTT.

The CDR3 sequence is CASSFRTSGSRDEQFF. CDR3 coding DNA: TGTGCCAGCAGCTTTCGGACTAGCGGGAGTAGAGATGAGCAGTTCTTC. The chain couples TRBV7-9 to TRBJ2-1; 13 positions match TRBD2. Germline CDR1 and CDR2: SEHNR and FQNEAQ (reference sequence). V trimming: 3 bases; J trimming: 8 bases; junction bases outside the gene matches: 7. The CDR3 loop spans 16 amino acids.

This clone was found once. The gene calls are TRBV11-2 and TRBJ2-6; D remains unclear. Germline CDR1 reads SGHAT; CDR2 reads FQNNGV. This CDR3 spans 15 amino acids. V was trimmed by 4 bases and J by 0 bases, leaving 7 bases between them. CDR3 bases: TGTGCCAGCAGCTCTTACCTCTCTGGGGCCAACGTCCTGACTTTC. The encoded protein is CASSSYLSGANVLTF.

This chain joins TRBV7-9 and TRBJ1-2; D not certain. Germline loops: CDR1 SEHNR, CDR2 FQNEAQ (reference sequence). This CDR3 has 14 residues. V lost 5 bases, J lost 4 bases, and 14 bases lay in between. The CDR3 region is CASSPLPGIYGYTF. The CDR3 nucleotides are TGTGCCAGCAGCCCGCTCCCGGGGATCTATGGCTACACCTTC.

This clone was picked up one time. The chain recombines TRBV11-2 with TRBJ2-7; no clear D gene. There are 12 residues in the CDR3. Germline V gene lookup returns CDR1 SGHAT and CDR2 FQNNGV. Trimming cost V 0 bases and J 9 bases, with 9 bases left between them. The CDR3 region has the DNA TGTGCCAGCAGCTTAGATGGGTTAGCGCAGTACTTC. Amino acid sequence: CASSLDGLAQYF.

Worth noting for this clone: Lacking the conserved final phenylalanine or tryptophan, this CDR3 likely reflects a read error. The chain employs TRBV11-2 and TRBJ1-1; D is possibly TRBD1 (6 bases). The ends were cut back, 0 bases at V and 5 bases at J, with 16 bases in the middle. CDR3 length equals 16 residues. CDR1 and CDR2 from the germline V gene are SGHAT and FQNNGV. The CDR3 nucleotides are TGTGCCAGCAGCTTAGATGGGGCCAGGGGAGGAACTGAAGCTTTCCTT. This encodes CASSLDGARGGTEAFL.

The V gene is TRBV14, the J gene TRBJ2-1; possible D gene TRBD1, 6 bases. Germline CDR1 and CDR2: SGHDN and FVKESK. The CDR3 length is 13 residues. The ends were cut back, 4 bases at V and 9 bases at J, with 13 bases in the middle. The CDR3 bases are TGTGCCAGCAGCCTTCAACAGGGTGGTGAGCAGTTCTTC. Its translation is CASSLQQGGEQFF.